This T cell receptor (beta chain) was profiled in a study of shared clonotypes between healthy human individuals. Whole-study findings and limits: Naive subsets typically showed greater estimated richness than memory subsets.

The CDR3 is 18 amino acids. The germline V gene encodes CDR1 SEHNR and CDR2 FQNEAQ (reference sequence). V lost 4 bases and J 0 bases, leaving 22 bases between the germline ends. Notes on this clone: Its specificity is not known.

TCRdb keeps only in-frame clones here, not all; method: immunoSEQ multiplex PCR. The sample lists millions of clones; 85% to 95% were seen once. The V call is TRBV7-9, the J call TRBJ2-7, with D maybe TRBD1 (5 bases). The sequence was collected from a man younger than 35 in good health. Material: naive CD4+ T cells sorted from blood. Subset here: CD45RA+ positively selected. The DNA of the CDR3 is TGTGCCAGCAGCTCCATCCCCGGTGGGGCAGGAAGCTCCTACGAGCAGTACTTC. This sequence encodes CASSSIPGGAGSSYEQYF. Full variable domain (remainder filled in from reference TRBV7-9 and TRBJ2-7): DTGVSQNPRHKITKRGQNVTFRCDPISEHNRLYWYRQTLGQGPEFLTYFQNEAQLEKSRLLSDRFSAERPKGSFSTLEIQRTEQGDSAMYLCASSSIPGGAGSSYEQYFGPGTRLTVT.